This T cell receptor beta chain was documented in a study of blood T cell repertoires in COVID-19. This clone was observed a few times. Sequenced by immunoSEQ multiplex PCR; TCRdb stores in-frame clones only, minus some. The sample lists around 76,000 clones, roughly 80% seen once, with more than 10% in the top ten. This CDR3 contains 17 residues. The chain is built from TRBV21-1 and TRBJ1-5; whether TRBD1, the table's D call, matches the DNA was not checked. TRBV21-1 represents a pseudogene. This TCR was recovered from a man aged 50 to 60 with COVID-19, enrolled during active disease. The sequencing input was peripheral blood. The CDR3 loop is CPQAAKVRQGPNQPQHF. For the CDR3, the DNA is TGTCCCCAAGCAGCAAAGGTTCGCCAGGGTCCCAATCAGCCCCAGCATTTT.